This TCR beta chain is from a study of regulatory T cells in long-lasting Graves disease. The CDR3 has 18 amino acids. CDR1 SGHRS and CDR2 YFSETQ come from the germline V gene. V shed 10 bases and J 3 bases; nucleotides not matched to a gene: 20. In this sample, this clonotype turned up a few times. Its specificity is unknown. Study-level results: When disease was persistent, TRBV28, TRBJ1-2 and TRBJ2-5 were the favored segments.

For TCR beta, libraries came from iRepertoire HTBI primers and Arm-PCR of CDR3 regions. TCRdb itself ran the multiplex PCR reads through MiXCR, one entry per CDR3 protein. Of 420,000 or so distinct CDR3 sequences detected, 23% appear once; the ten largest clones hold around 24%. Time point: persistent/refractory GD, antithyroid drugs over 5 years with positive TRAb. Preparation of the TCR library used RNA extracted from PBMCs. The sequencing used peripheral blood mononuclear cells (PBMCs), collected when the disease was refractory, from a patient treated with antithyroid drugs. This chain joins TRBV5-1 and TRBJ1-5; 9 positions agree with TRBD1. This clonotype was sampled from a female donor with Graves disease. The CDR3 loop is CALHPPDPDRGYNQPQHF. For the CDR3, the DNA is TGCGCCCTACACCCCCCGGACCCCGACAGGGGGTACAATCAGCCCCAGCATTTT. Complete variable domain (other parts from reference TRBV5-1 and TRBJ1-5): KAGVTQTPRYLIKTRGQQVTLSCSPISGHRSVSWYQQTPGQGLQFLFEYFSETQRNKGNFPGRFSGRQFSNSRSEMNVSTLELGDSALYLCALHPPDPDRGYNQPQHFGDGTRLSIL.